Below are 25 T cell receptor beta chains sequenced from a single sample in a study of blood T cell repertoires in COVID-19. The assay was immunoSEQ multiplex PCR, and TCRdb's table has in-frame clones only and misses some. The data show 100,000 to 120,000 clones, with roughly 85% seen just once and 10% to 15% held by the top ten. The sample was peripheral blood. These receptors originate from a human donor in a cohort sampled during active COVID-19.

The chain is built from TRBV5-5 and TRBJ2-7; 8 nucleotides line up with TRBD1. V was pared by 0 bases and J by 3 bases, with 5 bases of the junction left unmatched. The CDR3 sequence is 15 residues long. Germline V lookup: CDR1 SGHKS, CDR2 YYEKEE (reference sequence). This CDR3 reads CASSLVGGQDYEQYF. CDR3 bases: TGTGCCAGCAGCTTGGTTGGGGGACAGGACTACGAGCAGTACTTC.

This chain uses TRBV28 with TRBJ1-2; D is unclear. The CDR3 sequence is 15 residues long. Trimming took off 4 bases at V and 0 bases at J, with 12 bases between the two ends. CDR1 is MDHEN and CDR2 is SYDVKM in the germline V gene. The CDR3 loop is CASSSPLGANYGYTF. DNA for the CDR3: TGTGCCAGCAGTTCCCCCTTAGGAGCTAACTATGGCTACACCTTC.

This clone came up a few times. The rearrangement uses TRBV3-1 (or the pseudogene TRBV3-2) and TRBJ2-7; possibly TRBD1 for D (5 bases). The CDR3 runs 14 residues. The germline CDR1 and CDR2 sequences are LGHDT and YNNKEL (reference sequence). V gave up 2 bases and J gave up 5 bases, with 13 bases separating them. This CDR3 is CASSQNRHINEQYF. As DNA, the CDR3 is TGTGCCAGCAGCCAAAACAGGCACATAAACGAGCAGTACTTC.

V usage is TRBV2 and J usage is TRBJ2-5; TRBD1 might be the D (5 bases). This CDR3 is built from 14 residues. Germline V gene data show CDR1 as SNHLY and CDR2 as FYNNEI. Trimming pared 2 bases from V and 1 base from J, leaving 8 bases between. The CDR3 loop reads CASSEQGTQETQYF. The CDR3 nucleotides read TGTGCCAGCAGTGAACAGGGAACCCAAGAGACCCAGTACTTC.

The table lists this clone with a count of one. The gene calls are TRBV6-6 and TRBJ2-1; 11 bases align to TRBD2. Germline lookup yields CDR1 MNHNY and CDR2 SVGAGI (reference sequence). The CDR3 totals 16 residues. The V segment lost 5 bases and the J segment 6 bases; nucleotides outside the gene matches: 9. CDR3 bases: TGTGCCAGCAGTGGACCGCTAGCGGGGGGCGGCAATGAGCAGTTCTTC. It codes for CASSGPLAGGGNEQFF.

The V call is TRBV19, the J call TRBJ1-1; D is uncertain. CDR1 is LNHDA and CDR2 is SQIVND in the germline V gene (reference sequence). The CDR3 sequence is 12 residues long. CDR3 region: CAVRAGNTEAFF. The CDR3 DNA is TGTGCAGTGAGGGCGGGGAACACTGAAGCTTTCTTT.

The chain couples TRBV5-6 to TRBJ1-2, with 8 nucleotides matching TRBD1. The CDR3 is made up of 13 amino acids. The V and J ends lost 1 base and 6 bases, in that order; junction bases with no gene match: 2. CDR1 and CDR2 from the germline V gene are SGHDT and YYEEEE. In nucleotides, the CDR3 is TGTGCCAGCAGCTTGACAGGGGGAAATGGCTACACCTTC. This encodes CASSLTGGNGYTF.

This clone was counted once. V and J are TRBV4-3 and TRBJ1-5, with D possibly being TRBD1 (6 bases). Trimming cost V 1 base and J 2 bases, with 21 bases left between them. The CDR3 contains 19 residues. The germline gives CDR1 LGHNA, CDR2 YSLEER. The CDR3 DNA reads TGCGCCAGCAGCCAAGTTAGCCAGGGGATCAAGACGGGCAATCAGCCCCAGCATTTT. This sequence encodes CASSQVSQGIKTGNQPQHF.

The DNA of the CDR3 is TGCGCCAGCAGCTTGGATTCCGGCAATCAGCCCCAGCATTTT. Protein sequence: CASSLDSGNQPQHF. The rearrangement uses TRBV5-1 and TRBJ1-5, with D unresolved. Trimming cost V 0 bases and J 2 bases, with 6 bases left between them. CDR3 length: 14 residues. Per germline, CDR1 SGHRS and CDR2 YFSETQ.

CDR3 nucleotide sequence: TGTGCCAGCAACTCGGACTGGCTCGGCTACACCTTC. Its translation: CASNSDWLGYTF. V gene TRBV12-3 or TRBV12-4 combines with J gene TRBJ1-2; no definite D call. The CDR3 spans 12 residues. Trimming pared 7 bases from V and 8 bases from J, leaving 14 bases between.

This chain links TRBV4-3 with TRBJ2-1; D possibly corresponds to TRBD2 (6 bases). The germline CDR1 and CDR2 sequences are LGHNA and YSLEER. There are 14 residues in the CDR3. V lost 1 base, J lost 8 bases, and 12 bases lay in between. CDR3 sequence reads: CASSQVGGEDEQFF. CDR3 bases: TGCGCCAGCAGCCAAGTGGGGGGAGAGGATGAGCAGTTCTTC.

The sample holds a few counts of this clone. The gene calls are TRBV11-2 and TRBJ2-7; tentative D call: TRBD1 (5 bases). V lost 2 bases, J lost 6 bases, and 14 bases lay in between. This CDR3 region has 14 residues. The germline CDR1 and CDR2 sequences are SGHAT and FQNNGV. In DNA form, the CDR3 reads TGTGCCAGCAGCTTATCTCAGGGCTTGGGCGAGCAGTACTTC. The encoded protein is CASSLSQGLGEQYF.

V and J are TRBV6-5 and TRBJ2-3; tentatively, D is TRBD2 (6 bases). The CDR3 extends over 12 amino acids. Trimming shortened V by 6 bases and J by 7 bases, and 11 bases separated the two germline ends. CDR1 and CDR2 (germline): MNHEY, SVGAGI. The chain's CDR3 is CASSGSRHTQYF. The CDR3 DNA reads TGTGCCAGCAGCGGGAGTCGGCATACGCAGTATTTT.

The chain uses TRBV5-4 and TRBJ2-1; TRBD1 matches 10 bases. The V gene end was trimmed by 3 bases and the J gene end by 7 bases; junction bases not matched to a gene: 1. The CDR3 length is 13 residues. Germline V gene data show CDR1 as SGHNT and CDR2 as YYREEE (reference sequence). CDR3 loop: CASSWGQGNEQFF. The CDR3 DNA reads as TGTGCCAGCAGCTGGGGACAGGGGAATGAGCAGTTCTTC.

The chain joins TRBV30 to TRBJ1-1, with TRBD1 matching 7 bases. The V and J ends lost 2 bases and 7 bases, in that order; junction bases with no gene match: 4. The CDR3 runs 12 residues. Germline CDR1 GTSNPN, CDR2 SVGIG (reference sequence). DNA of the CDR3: TGTGCCTGGAGTACAGGGGCGAGTGAAGCTTTCTTT. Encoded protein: CAWSTGASEAFF.

CDR3 sequence: CASSPGGEGYGYTF. The CDR3 DNA sequence: TGTGCCAGCAGCCCGGGGGGCGAAGGCTATGGCTACACCTTC. The chain joins TRBV7-2 to TRBJ1-2, with a weak D call TRBD1 (6 bases). The CDR3 extends over 14 amino acids. Trimming removed 5 bases at V and 4 bases at J, with 14 bases between. Germline CDR1 and CDR2: SGHTA and FQGNSA.

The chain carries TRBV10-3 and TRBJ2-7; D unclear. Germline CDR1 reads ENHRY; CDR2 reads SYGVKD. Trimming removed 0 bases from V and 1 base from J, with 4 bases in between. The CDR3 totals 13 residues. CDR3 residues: CAISESRSYEQYF. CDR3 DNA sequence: TGTGCCATCAGTGAGTCGAGGTCCTACGAGCAGTACTTC.

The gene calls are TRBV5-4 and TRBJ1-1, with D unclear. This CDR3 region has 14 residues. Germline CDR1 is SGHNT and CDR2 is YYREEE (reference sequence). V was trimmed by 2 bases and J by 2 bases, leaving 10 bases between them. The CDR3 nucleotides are TGTGCCAGCAGCTTTTTCTCGGTCAACACTGAAGCTTTCTTT. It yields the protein CASSFFSVNTEAFF.

Written as DNA, the CDR3 is TGTGCCACCAGTCCCGGACAGTCGGACACAGATACGCAGTATTTT. The encoded protein is CATSPGQSDTDTQYF. J is TRBJ2-3 and V is TRBV24-1; weak D call: TRBD1 (6 bases). Germline lookup yields CDR1 KGHDR and CDR2 SFDVKD. CDR3 size: 15 residues. V lost 6 bases and J 2 bases, leaving 14 bases between the germline ends.

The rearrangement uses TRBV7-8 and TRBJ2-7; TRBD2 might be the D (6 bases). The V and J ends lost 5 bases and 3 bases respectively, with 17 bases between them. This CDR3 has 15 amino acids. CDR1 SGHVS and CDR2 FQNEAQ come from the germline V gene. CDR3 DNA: TGTGCCAGCAGCCCAGAGATCCGGGGGAGCTACGAGCAGTACTTC. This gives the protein CASSPEIRGSYEQYF.

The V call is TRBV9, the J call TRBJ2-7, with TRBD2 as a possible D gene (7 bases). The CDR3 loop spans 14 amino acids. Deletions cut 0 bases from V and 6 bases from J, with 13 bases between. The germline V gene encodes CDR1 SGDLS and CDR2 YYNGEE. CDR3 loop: CASSVGTGRGEQYF. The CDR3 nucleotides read TGTGCCAGCAGCGTAGGTACAGGGAGGGGCGAGCAGTACTTC. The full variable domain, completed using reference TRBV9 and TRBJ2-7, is DSGVTQTPKHLITATGQRVTLRCSPRSGDLSVYWYQQSLDQGLQFLIQYYNGEERAKGNILERFSAQQFPDLHSELNLSSLELGDSALYFCASSVGTGRGEQYFGPGTRLTVT.

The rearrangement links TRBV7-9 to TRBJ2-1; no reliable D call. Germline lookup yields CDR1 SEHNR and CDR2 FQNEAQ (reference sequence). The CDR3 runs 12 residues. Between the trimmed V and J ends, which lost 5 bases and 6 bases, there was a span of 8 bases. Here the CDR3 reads CASSPRSNEQFF. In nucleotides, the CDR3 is TGTGCCAGCAGCCCCCGCAGCAATGAGCAGTTCTTC.

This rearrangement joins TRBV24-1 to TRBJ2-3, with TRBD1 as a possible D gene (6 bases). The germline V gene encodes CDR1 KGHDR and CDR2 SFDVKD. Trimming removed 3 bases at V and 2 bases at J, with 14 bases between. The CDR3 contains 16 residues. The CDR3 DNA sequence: TGTGCCACCAGTGATCCTCGCCAGGGGAACACAGATACGCAGTATTTT. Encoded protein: CATSDPRQGNTDTQYF.

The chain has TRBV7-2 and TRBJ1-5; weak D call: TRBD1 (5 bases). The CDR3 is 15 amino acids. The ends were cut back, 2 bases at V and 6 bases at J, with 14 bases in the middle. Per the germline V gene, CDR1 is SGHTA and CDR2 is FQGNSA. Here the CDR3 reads CASSLMGGRGQPQHF. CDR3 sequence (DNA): TGTGCCAGCAGCTTAATGGGAGGGAGGGGTCAGCCCCAGCATTTT.

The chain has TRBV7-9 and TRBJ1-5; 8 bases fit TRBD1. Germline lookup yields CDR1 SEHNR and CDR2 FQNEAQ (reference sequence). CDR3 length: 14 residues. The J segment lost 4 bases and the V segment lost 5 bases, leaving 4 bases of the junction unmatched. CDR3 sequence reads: CASSRTGLNQPQHF. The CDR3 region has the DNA TGTGCCAGCAGCCGGACAGGGCTAAATCAGCCCCAGCATTTT.